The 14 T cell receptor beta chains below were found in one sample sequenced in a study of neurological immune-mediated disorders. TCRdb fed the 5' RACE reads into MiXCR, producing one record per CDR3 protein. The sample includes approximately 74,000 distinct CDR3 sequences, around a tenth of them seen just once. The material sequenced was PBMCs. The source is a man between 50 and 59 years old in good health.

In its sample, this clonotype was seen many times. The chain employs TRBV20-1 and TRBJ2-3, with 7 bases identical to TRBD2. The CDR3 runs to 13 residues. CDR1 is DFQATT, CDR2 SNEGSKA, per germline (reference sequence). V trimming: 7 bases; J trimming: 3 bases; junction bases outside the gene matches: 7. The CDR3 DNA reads TGCAGTGGGCAGGGAGGGCAAACAGATACGCAGTATTTT. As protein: CSGQGGQTDTQYF.

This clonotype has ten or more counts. The CDR3: CASSQYSGGAGNEQFF. CDR3 bases: TGTGCCAGCAGCCAATATAGCGGGGGGGCGGGGAATGAGCAGTTCTTC. J is TRBJ2-1 and V is TRBV11-2, with 11 bases fitting TRBD2. V gave up 5 bases and J gave up 7 bases; unmatched junction bases: 10. CDR1 is SGHAT, CDR2 FQNNGV, per germline. The CDR3 contains 16 residues.

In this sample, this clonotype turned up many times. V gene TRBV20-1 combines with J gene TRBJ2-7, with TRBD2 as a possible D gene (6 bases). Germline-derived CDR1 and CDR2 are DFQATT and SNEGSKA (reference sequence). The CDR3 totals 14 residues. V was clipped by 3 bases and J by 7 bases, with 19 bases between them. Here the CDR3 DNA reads TGCAGTGCTAGCGAAAGGAGGGTAACGGAAGAGCAGTACTTC. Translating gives CSASERRVTEEQYF.

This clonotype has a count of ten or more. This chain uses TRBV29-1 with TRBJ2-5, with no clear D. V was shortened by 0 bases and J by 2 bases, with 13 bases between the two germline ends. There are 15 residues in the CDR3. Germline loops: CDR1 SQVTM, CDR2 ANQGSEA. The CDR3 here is CSVEDPLRSQETQYF. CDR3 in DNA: TGCAGCGTTGAAGATCCGCTCCGGAGTCAAGAGACCCAGTACTTC.

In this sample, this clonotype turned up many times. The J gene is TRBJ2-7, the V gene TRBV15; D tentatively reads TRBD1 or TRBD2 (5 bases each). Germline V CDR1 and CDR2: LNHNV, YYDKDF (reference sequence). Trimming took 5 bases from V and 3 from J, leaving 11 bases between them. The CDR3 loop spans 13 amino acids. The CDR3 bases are TGTGCCACCAGCCGGGACGGTCTCTACGAGCAGTACTTC. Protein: CATSRDGLYEQYF.

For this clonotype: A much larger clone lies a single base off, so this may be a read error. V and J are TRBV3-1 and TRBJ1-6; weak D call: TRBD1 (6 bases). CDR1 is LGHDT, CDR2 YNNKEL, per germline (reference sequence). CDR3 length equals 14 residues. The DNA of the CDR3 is TGTGCCAGCAGCCATCAACAGGGTGGTTCACCCCTCAACTTT. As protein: CASSHQQGGSPLNF.

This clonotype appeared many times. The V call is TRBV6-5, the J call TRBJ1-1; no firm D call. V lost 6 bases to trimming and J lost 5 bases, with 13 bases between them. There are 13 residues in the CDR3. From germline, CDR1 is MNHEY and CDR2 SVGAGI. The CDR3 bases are TGTGCCAGCAGGCCGCCCCATGAGACTGAAGCTTTCTTT. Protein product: CASRPPHETEAFF.

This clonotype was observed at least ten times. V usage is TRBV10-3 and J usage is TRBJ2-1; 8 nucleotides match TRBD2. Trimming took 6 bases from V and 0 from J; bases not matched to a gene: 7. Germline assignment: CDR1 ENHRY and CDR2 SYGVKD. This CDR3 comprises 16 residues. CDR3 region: CAIRSGGDHSYNEQFF. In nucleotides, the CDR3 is TGTGCCATCAGATCCGGGGGGGACCACTCCTACAATGAGCAGTTCTTC.

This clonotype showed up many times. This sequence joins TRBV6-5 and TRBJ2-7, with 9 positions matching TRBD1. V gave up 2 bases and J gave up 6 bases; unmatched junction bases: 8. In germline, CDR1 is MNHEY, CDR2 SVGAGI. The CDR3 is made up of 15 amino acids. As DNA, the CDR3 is TGTGCCAGCAGTTACGGGGACAGGGAAGGGGCCGAGCAGTACTTC. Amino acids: CASSYGDREGAEQYF.

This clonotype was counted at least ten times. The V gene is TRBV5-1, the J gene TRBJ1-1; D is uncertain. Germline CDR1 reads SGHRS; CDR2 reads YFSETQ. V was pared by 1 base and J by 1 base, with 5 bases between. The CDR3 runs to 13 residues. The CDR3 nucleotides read TGCGCCAGCAGCTTGACTTGGAACACTGAAGCTTTCTTT. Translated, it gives CASSLTWNTEAFF.

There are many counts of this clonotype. CDR3 loop: CASSGQETQYF. The CDR3 region has the DNA TGCGCCAGCAGCGGGCAAGAGACCCAGTACTTC. The V and J genes are TRBV5-1 and TRBJ2-5; D not resolved. The CDR3 spans 11 residues. The V and J ends lost 4 bases and 2 bases respectively, with 3 bases between them. Germline V gene sequence: CDR1 SGHRS, CDR2 YFSETQ.

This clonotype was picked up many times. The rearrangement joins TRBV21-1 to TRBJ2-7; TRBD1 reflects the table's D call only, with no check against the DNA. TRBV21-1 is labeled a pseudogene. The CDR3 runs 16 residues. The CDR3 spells CASSRPPGQGVFEQYF. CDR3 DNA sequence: TGTGCCAGCAGCAGACCACCGGGACAGGGAGTTTTCGAGCAGTACTTC.

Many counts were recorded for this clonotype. CDR3 bases: TGCGCCAGCAAAGGACTAGCTGTTACAGATACGCAGTATTTT. It specifies CASKGLAVTDTQYF. The chain joins TRBV10-2 to TRBJ2-3, with 8 bases lining up with TRBD2. Germline V lookup: CDR1 WSHSY, CDR2 SAAADI. With 7 bases clipped from V and 3 bases from J, the junction kept 6 bases outside the gene matches. The CDR3 sequence is 14 residues long.

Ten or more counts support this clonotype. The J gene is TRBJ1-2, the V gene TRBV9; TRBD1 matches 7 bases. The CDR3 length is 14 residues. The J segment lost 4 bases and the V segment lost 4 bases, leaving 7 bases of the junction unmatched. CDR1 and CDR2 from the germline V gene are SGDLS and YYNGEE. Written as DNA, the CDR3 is TGTGCCAGCAGCCTAGTGGACAGGCCCTATGGCTACACCTTC. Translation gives CASSLVDRPYGYTF.